Shown below are 25 T cell receptor beta chains from a single sample sequenced in a study of early T cells in non-severe SARS-CoV-2 infection. In TCRdb, the 5' RACE reads were re-called with MiXCR into one record per CDR3 protein. The data show tens of thousands of distinct CDR3 sequences, roughly an eighth seen once. Material: whole blood. The receptors shown here come from an adult who was a healthcare worker with PCR-confirmed SARS-CoV-2 infection or an uninfected control (not recorded which).

V gene TRBV4-1 combines with J gene TRBJ2-7; D is possibly TRBD2 (7 bases). Germline loops: CDR1 MGHRA, CDR2 YSYEKL. The CDR3 consists of 18 residues. V was pared by 4 bases and J by 1 base, with 23 bases between. CDR3 nucleotide sequence: TGCGCCAGCAGCCCCAAGGGGGTGCGGGGAGGGCCGTCCTACGAGCAGTACTTC. It encodes CASSPKGVRGGPSYEQYF.

This clonotype came up a few times. This chain connects TRBV12-3 or TRBV12-4 to TRBJ2-5, with D possibly being TRBD1 or TRBD2 (5 bases each). This CDR3 is 14 amino acids long. V lost 3 bases to trimming and J lost 2 bases, with 10 bases between them. Written as DNA, the CDR3 is TGTGCCAGCAGTTTGGGGACGGTTCAAGAGACCCAGTACTTC. Its protein product is CASSLGTVQETQYF.

This clonotype was picked up many times. The genes are TRBV10-1 and TRBJ2-5; 8 bases fit TRBD2. This CDR3 has 15 residues. The V gene's germline CDR1 is WNHNN and CDR2 SYGVQD (reference sequence). J was trimmed by 3 bases and V by 0 bases; bases with no gene match: 3. CDR3 loop: CASSESVAGKETQYF. DNA of the CDR3: TGCGCCAGCAGTGAGTCTGTAGCGGGGAAAGAGACCCAGTACTTC.

This clonotype was seen a handful of times. The chain combines TRBV7-2 with TRBJ2-7; D is possibly TRBD2 (5 bases). This CDR3 has 14 residues. Germline V gives CDR1 SGHTA, CDR2 FQGNSA. The V end was cut by 8 bases, the J end by 2 bases, with 16 bases between. For the CDR3, the DNA is TGTGCCAGCCTTAAGGGCGCGGGCCCCTACGAGCAGTACTTC. Residues: CASLKGAGPYEQYF.

This clonotype showed up just a few times. V and J are TRBV6-6 and TRBJ2-7, with TRBD2 matching over 7 bases. With 6 bases clipped from V and 1 base from J, the junction kept 6 bases outside the gene matches. CDR1 MNHNY and CDR2 SVGAGI come from the germline V gene (reference sequence). This CDR3 is built from 14 residues. The CDR3 DNA is TGTGCCAGCAGCGTCCGGGACTATTCCTACGAGCAGTACTTC. Its protein is CASSVRDYSYEQYF.

This clonotype was recorded at least ten times. The CDR3 loop reads CASIKQGRTEAFF. The CDR3, as DNA: TGTGCCAGCATCAAACAGGGGAGAACTGAAGCTTTCTTT. The chain couples TRBV2 to TRBJ1-1, with 7 bases lining up with TRBD1. Germline CDR1 reads SNHLY; CDR2 reads FYNNEI. The length of the CDR3 is 13 residues. V shed 7 bases and J 5 bases; nucleotides not matched to a gene: 7.

The rearrangement joins TRBV6-6 to TRBJ1-2; possibly TRBD1 for D (6 bases). Trimming cost V 6 bases and J 6 bases, with 17 bases left between them. This CDR3 comprises 14 residues. CDR1 MNHNY and CDR2 SVGAGI come from the germline V gene (reference sequence). This CDR3 reads CASRPPQQGHGYTF. CDR3 sequence (DNA): TGTGCCAGCAGACCACCTCAACAGGGTCATGGCTACACCTTC.

This CDR3 reads CASSLGDRGNEKLFF. CDR3 DNA: TGTGCCAGCAGCTTAGGGGACAGGGGTAATGAAAAACTGTTTTTT. J is TRBJ1-4 and V is TRBV7-9; 10 positions match TRBD1. This CDR3 comprises 15 residues. Germline lookup yields CDR1 SEHNR and CDR2 FQNEAQ (reference sequence). V lost 1 base, J lost 4 bases, and 0 bases stayed unmatched.

V usage is TRBV11-2 and J usage is TRBJ2-3; 9 bases fit TRBD1. CDR1 is SGHAT and CDR2 is FQNNGV in the germline V gene. The CDR3 is 16 amino acids. Trimming took 0 bases from V and 8 from J; bases not matched to a gene: 9. Here the CDR3 DNA reads TGTGCCAGCAGCTTAGAGCCGACAGGGGGACGCGGTACGCAGTATTTT. Translated, it gives CASSLEPTGGRGTQYF.

A note on this clonotype: This could be a read error, since a much larger clone is one nucleotide away. The V call is TRBV7-9, the J call TRBJ1-4, with a weak D call TRBD1 (6 bases). The CDR3 covers 16 residues. Germline loops: CDR1 SEHNR, CDR2 FQNEAQ (reference sequence). The CDR3 coding sequence is TGTGCCAGCAGCTCACCACCCGGACAGCTTAATGGAAAACTGTTTTTT. This encodes CASSSPPGQLNGKLFF.

The chain combines TRBV2 with TRBJ2-1; 8 bases map to TRBD2. This CDR3 region has 14 residues. CDR1 is SNHLY, CDR2 FYNNEI, per germline. V lost 4 bases, J lost 4 bases, and 3 bases stayed unmatched. DNA for the CDR3: TGTGCCAGCAGTGTGAAGCGGGAGTACAATGAGCAGTTCTTC. Encoded protein: CASSVKREYNEQFF.

V and J are TRBV6-1 and TRBJ1-6, with D unresolved. V lost 4 bases and J lost 15, with 13 bases in between. Looked up from germline, CDR1 is MNHNS and CDR2 is SASEGT. The CDR3 sequence is 12 residues long. The CDR3 spells CASSGGLVDLHF. CDR3 DNA sequence: TGTGCCAGCAGTGGAGGGCTGGTAGACCTCCACTTT.

This clonotype occurred many times. CDR3 loop: CASSLGLAGLKETQYF. In DNA form, the CDR3 reads TGTGCCAGCAGCTTGGGGCTAGCGGGATTGAAAGAGACCCAGTACTTC. The chain carries TRBV5-4 and TRBJ2-5; 9 positions agree with TRBD2. Germline lookup yields CDR1 SGHNT and CDR2 YYREEE (reference sequence). V dropped 0 bases and J dropped 3; count of bases not matched to a gene: 6. There are 16 residues in the CDR3.

This clonotype was counted only a few times. The gene calls are TRBV7-8 and TRBJ2-1; D unresolved. Germline lookup yields CDR1 SGHVS and CDR2 FQNEAQ. Trimming removed 1 base at V and 6 bases at J, with 4 bases between. The CDR3 contains 12 residues. CDR3: CASSLVLNEQFF. In nucleotides, the CDR3 is TGTGCCAGCAGCTTAGTCCTCAATGAGCAGTTCTTC.

The chain has TRBV7-8 and TRBJ2-1; 11 bases fit TRBD2. Germline V gene lookup returns CDR1 SGHVS and CDR2 FQNEAQ. The CDR3 extends over 13 amino acids. The ends lost 6 bases at V and 10 bases at J; junction bases unmatched: 5. This CDR3 reads CASRAVAGGEQFF. As DNA, the CDR3 is TGTGCCAGCAGAGCGGTAGCGGGAGGGGAGCAGTTCTTC.

This clonotype was seen more than once but under ten times. The rearrangement joins TRBV6-6 to TRBJ1-6, with 11 bases aligning to TRBD1. The CDR3 is 15 amino acids. The junction had 3 bases not matched to a gene; V was cut back by 2 bases and J by 9 bases. CDR1 is MNHNY and CDR2 is SVGAGI in the germline V gene (reference sequence). CDR3 in amino acids: CASSYAGQGASPLHF. CDR3 DNA: TGTGCCAGCAGTTACGCTGGACAGGGGGCTTCACCCCTCCACTTT.

The chain uses TRBV18 and TRBJ2-7, with no clear D. Per germline, CDR1 KGHSH and CDR2 LQKENI. V shed 3 bases and J shed 2 bases, with 8 bases lying between them. The CDR3 totals 13 residues. The CDR3, as DNA: TGTGCCAGCTCACCTCAAGGAGCCTACGAGCAGTACTTC. Translation gives CASSPQGAYEQYF.

This clonotype was recorded many times. The chain carries TRBV19 and TRBJ2-2; D perhaps matches TRBD2 (6 bases). Germline assignment: CDR1 LNHDA and CDR2 SQIVND (reference sequence). This CDR3 contains 13 residues. V was pared by 8 bases and J by 4 bases, with 11 bases between. The CDR3 bases are TGTGCCAGTTCGGAGGGAGTCACCGGGGAGCTGTTTTTT. Its translation is CASSEGVTGELFF.

This clonotype was counted between two and nine times. The chain combines TRBV5-1 with TRBJ1-1; D is uncertain. Germline lookup yields CDR1 SGHRS and CDR2 YFSETQ. Trimming shortened V by 0 bases and J by 4 bases, and 13 bases separated the two germline ends. The CDR3 has 15 residues. The CDR3 here is CASSLELRLGTEAFF. The CDR3 DNA follows: TGCGCCAGCAGCTTGGAGCTCCGGTTAGGCACTGAAGCTTTCTTT.

This clonotype has ten or more counts. This chain links TRBV7-9 with TRBJ2-7, with TRBD2 as a possible D gene (5 bases). In germline, CDR1 is SEHNR, CDR2 FQNEAQ (reference sequence). V was clipped by 5 bases and J by 6 bases, with 14 bases between them. This CDR3 comprises 13 residues. Here the CDR3 DNA reads TGTGCCAGCAGCGCCCCCAGCGCGGGCGAGCAGTACTTC. The encoded protein is CASSAPSAGEQYF.

This clonotype was observed at least ten times. The chain has TRBV7-9 and TRBJ2-1; weak D call: TRBD2 (5 bases). This CDR3 region has 13 residues. Germline V gene lookup returns CDR1 SEHNR and CDR2 FQNEAQ (reference sequence). Trimming removed 3 bases from V and 4 bases from J, with 7 bases in between. CDR3 region: CASSLRAYNEQFF. The CDR3, as DNA: TGTGCCAGCAGCTTGCGGGCGTACAATGAGCAGTTCTTC.

This clonotype has ten or more counts. The rearrangement joins TRBV7-9 to TRBJ1-1, with 11 bases that match TRBD1. The germline V gene has CDR1 SEHNR and CDR2 FQNEAQ (reference sequence). The J segment lost 0 bases and the V segment lost 5 bases, leaving 5 bases of the junction unmatched. The CDR3 is 16 residues long. CDR3 residues: CASSRGTGGMNTEAFF. The CDR3 nucleotides are TGTGCCAGCAGCCGAGGGACAGGGGGGATGAACACTGAAGCTTTCTTT.

This rearrangement joins TRBV6-1 to TRBJ2-2, with 7 nucleotides matching TRBD2. CDR3 length equals 15 residues. From germline, CDR1 is MNHNS and CDR2 SASEGT. After removal of 10 bases from V and 1 base from J, the junction contained 9 bases not matched to a gene. CDR3 nucleotides: TGTGCCACCTTGAGAGAGCGGGAGAACACCGGGGAGCTGTTTTTT. Translation gives CATLRERENTGELFF.

The chain couples TRBV24-1 to TRBJ2-2; D is undetermined. Deletions cut 3 bases from V and 7 bases from J, with 8 bases between. Germline lookup yields CDR1 KGHDR and CDR2 SFDVKD. The CDR3 is 13 residues long. CDR3 region: CATSDDYSGELFF. The DNA for the CDR3 is TGTGCCACCAGTGATGATTATAGCGGGGAGCTGTTTTTT.

The chain combines TRBV12-3 or TRBV12-4 with TRBJ2-7, with D perhaps TRBD2 (6 bases). Trimming removed 1 base from V and 4 bases from J, with 11 bases in between. This CDR3 contains 14 residues. CDR3 sequence: CASSLGGAVYEQYF. As DNA, the CDR3 is TGTGCCAGCAGTTTAGGCGGGGCCGTTTACGAGCAGTACTTC.